These 9 T cell receptor beta chains were all obtained from the same sample, sequenced in a study of T cells in Graves' hyperthyroidism and ophthalmopathy. RNA transcripts yielded amplified TCR beta CDR3 regions. First-round RT-PCR with HTBI primers amplified the TCR CDR3 region. TCRdb ran MiXCR on the multiplex PCR reads and lists one entry per CDR3 protein. Altogether 550,000 to 600,000 distinct CDR3 sequences are present, 12% to 15% being singletons, with the ten largest covering about 6.6%. Source material: blood. These receptors were obtained from a woman in her late teens or twenties with Graves' ophthalmopathy.

This clonotype showed up just a few times. V is TRBV6-1 and J is TRBJ1-3; D perhaps matches TRBD1 (5 bases). CDR1 MNHNS and CDR2 SASEGT come from the germline V gene. The CDR3 totals 15 residues. The V end lost 6 bases, the J end lost 3 bases, and 15 bases lay between the germline ends. The CDR3 DNA sequence: TGTGCCAGCAGGCCCCAGTGGGGGGTTGGAAACACCATATATTTT. This codes for CASRPQWGVGNTIYF.

This clonotype has at least ten counts. The rearrangement joins TRBV5-6 to TRBJ2-1, with 9 bases matching TRBD2. V lost 3 bases and J lost 1; bases outside the gene matches: 14. This CDR3 has 19 residues. CDR1 SGHDT and CDR2 YYEEEE come from the germline V gene. CDR3 region: CASSWRASGATQSYNEQFF. CDR3 DNA: TGTGCCAGCAGCTGGAGGGCTAGCGGGGCGACCCAGTCCTACAATGAGCAGTTCTTC. Filled out from reference TRBV5-6 and TRBJ2-1, the complete variable domain reads DAGVTQSPTHLIKTRGQQVTLRCSPKSGHDTVSWYQQALGQGPQFIFQYYEEEERQRGNFPDRFSGHQFPNYSSELNVNALLLGDSALYLCASSWRASGATQSYNEQFFGPGTRLTVL.

This clonotype was counted only a few times. The chain joins TRBV9 to TRBJ2-5; 7 nucleotides match TRBD1. J lost 7 bases, V lost 0 bases, and 0 bases had no gene match. This CDR3 comprises 12 residues. Germline V gene sequence: CDR1 SGDLS, CDR2 YYNGEE. The CDR3 DNA reads TGTGCCAGCAGCGTAGGGACAGGGACCCAGTACTTC. The encoded protein is CASSVGTGTQYF.

At least ten counts were recorded for this clonotype. The chain recombines TRBV2 with TRBJ1-4; TRBD1 aligns across 7 bases. J gave up 0 bases and V 6 bases, and 7 bases lay outside the gene matches. The CDR3 covers 16 residues. Germline CDR1 and CDR2: SNHLY and FYNNEI. The CDR3 region is CASRVQGFATNEKLFF. The CDR3 bases are TGTGCCAGCAGAGTACAGGGGTTTGCAACTAATGAAAAACTGTTTTTT.

The genes are TRBV5-4 and TRBJ2-7; weak D call: TRBD1 (5 bases). This CDR3 spans 14 amino acids. Germline V lookup: CDR1 SGHNT, CDR2 YYREEE (reference sequence). V was shortened by 2 bases and J by 2 bases, with 11 bases between the two germline ends. CDR3 DNA: TGTGCCAGCAGCTTAACAGGTTTCACCTACGAGCAGTACTTC. Its translation is CASSLTGFTYEQYF.

The chain couples TRBV9 to TRBJ2-5, with D tentatively TRBD2 (5 bases). Trimming shortened V by 4 bases and J by 4 bases, and 14 bases separated the two germline ends. CDR3 size: 14 residues. Germline V lookup: CDR1 SGDLS, CDR2 YYNGEE. The CDR3 DNA follows: TGTGCCAGCAGCCAGATGAGTGGGAGAGAGACCCAGTACTTC. It translates to CASSQMSGRETQYF.

This clonotype came up many times. V gene TRBV12-3 or TRBV12-4 combines with J gene TRBJ2-2, with D uncertain. The CDR3 totals 13 residues. Trimming took off 6 bases at V and 4 bases at J, with 9 bases between the two ends. CDR3 amino acids: CASRQVSTGELFF. The DNA for the CDR3 is TGTGCCAGCAGGCAGGTTTCCACCGGGGAGCTGTTTTTT.

This chain links TRBV19 with TRBJ1-2; 9 nucleotides line up with TRBD1. V was pared by 5 bases and J by 5 bases, with 9 bases of the junction left unmatched. CDR3 length: 15 amino acids. CDR1 is LNHDA, CDR2 SQIVND, per germline (reference sequence). The CDR3 DNA sequence: TGTGCCAGTAGTCCGCGGACAGGGGTAGGGTATGGCTACACCTTC. It yields the protein CASSPRTGVGYGYTF. Together with reference TRBV19 and TRBJ1-2, the CDR3 gives the full variable domain: DGGITQSPKYLFRKEGQNVTLSCEQNLNHDAMYWYRQDPGQGLRLIYYSQIVNDFQKGDIAEGYSVSREKKESFPLTVTSAQKNPTAFYLCASSPRTGVGYGYTFGSGTRLTVV.

This clonotype has a count of ten or more. J is TRBJ1-5 and V is TRBV2; no clear D. The CDR3 extends over 15 amino acids. V was pared by 8 bases and J by 2 bases, with 16 bases between. CDR1 is SNHLY, CDR2 FYNNEI, per germline. The CDR3 DNA is TGTGCCAGCGGGCGGAAAGGGTCGGGCAATCAGCCCCAGCATTTT. This gives the protein CASGRKGSGNQPQHF. Drawing the rest from reference TRBV2 and TRBJ1-5, the complete variable domain is EPEVTQTPSHQVTQMGQEVILRCVPISNHLYFYWYRQILGQKVEFLVSFYNNEISEKSEIFDDQFSVERPDGSNFTLKIRSTKLEDSAMYFCASGRKGSGNQPQHFGDGTRLSIL.